The present T cell receptor (beta chain) was sequenced within a study of identical twins. Study-wide findings and caveats: Zero-insertion findings could be partly confounded by invariant cells (MAIT and iNKT cells). Insertion counts were lower in abundant cord blood beta clonotypes, a trend that memory repertoires did not show. Modelling approaches yielded underestimates of out-of-frame TCR alpha sharing between monozygotic twins.

This clonotype was counted many times. The antigen is undetermined. In germline, CDR1 is SGHRS, CDR2 YFSETQ. V lost 4 bases and J lost 5; bases outside the gene matches: 15. The CDR3 has 17 residues. TCRdb re-derived calls from the 5' RACE reads in MiXCR, one entry per CDR3 protein. The data show 450,000 to 650,000 distinct CDR3 sequences, with approximately 9.6% seen just once and more than 2.5% held by the top ten. Every one of the donors was a healthy Caucasian. These same data were also listed under a study on yellow fever vaccine responses in identical twins.

The chain has TRBV5-1 and TRBJ2-3, with TRBD1 identical over 8 bases. The sequenced material came from PBMCs. This clonotype was sampled from a woman under 30 in good health. This CDR3 is CASSLGQGSLSGDTQYF. In DNA form, the CDR3 reads TGCGCCAGCAGCCTCGGACAGGGTAGCCTTTCGGGAGATACGCAGTATTTT. The entire variable domain, with the rest obtained from reference TRBV5-1 and TRBJ2-3, is as follows: KAGVTQTPRYLIKTRGQQVTLSCSPISGHRSVSWYQQTPGQGLQFLFEYFSETQRNKGNFPGRFSGRQFSNSRSEMNVSTLELGDSALYLCASSLGQGSLSGDTQYFGPGTRLTVL.